This entry describes one TCR beta chain. Its specificity is unknown. This entry comes from a study of response to subunit inactivated influenza vaccine. Regarding the study as a whole: The authors proposed limited new T cell recruitment per seasonal influenza vaccination.

TCRdb recomputed calls from the RT-PCR reads with MiXCR, one row per CDR3 protein. Altogether about 480,000 distinct CDR3 sequences are present, approximately 11% being singletons, with the ten largest covering 10% to 15%. The sequencing used PBMCs from blood, collected roughly 6 weeks after vaccination. The TCR comes from a middle-aged man who received an inactivated influenza vaccine.

The CDR3 is CASSEGGDFQETQYF. In nucleotides, the CDR3 is TGTGCCAGCAGTGAAGGAGGTGACTTCCAAGAGACCCAGTACTTC. This sequence joins TRBV2 and TRBJ2-5; D is ambiguous. The CDR3 totals 15 residues. Trimming cost V 1 base and J 1 base, with 10 bases left between them. Germline-derived CDR1 and CDR2 are SNHLY and FYNNEI.